These T cell receptor beta chains were read from a single sample in a study of blood T cells in healthy people across ages. Via MiXCR, TCRdb re-called the 5' RACE reads, giving one row per CDR3 protein. This repertoire shows 650,000 to 1,000,000 distinct CDR3 sequences, around 36% found once; its top ten account for under 15%. Source material: blood. The receptors stem from a man in his late teens or twenties in good health. Both conserved end residues are part of each CDR3. A D gene is named only where the DNA matches it firmly. The size of a clone is reported for some rows only, either as once, few or many, or as a class for expanded clones.

NA TRBJ1-6 TRBV4-2 NA TGTGCCAGCAGCCAGGGACACGGGGGTAATTCACCCCTCCACTTT CASSQGHGGNSPLHF
NA TRBJ2-5 TRBV4-3 NA TGCGCCAGCAGCCTCGAAGGCAACTCCTACAATGAGCAGTACTTC CASSLEGNSYNEQYF
NA TRBJ2-3 TRBV7-2 few TGTGCCAGCAGCCCCAAGGGGACGGTCCTCCTCAGCACAGATACGCAGTATTTT CASSPKGTVLLSTDTQYF
NA TRBJ2-4 TRBV2 NA TGTGCCAGCAGCAAGGGACAACTAGCCAAAAACATTCAGTACTTC CASSKGQLAKNIQYF
NA TRBJ2-2 TRBV5-1 NA TGCGCCAGCAGCTGCCAGGGGACCGGGGAGCTGTTTTTT CASSCQGTGELFF
NA TRBJ2-7 TRBV6-5 few TGTGCCAGCAGTTACTCGATATCAGGCGGCTACGAGCAGTACTTC CASSYSISGGYEQYF
NA TRBJ2-4 TRBV7-9 NA TGTGCCAGCAGCTACCAGGGTCGAGACATTCAGTACTTC CASSYQGRDIQYF
NA TRBJ1-6 TRBV6-6 NA TGTGCCAGCAGTTACGGTCGCAGGGGCAGTTCACCCCTCCACTTT CASSYGRRGSSPLHF
NA TRBJ2-3 TRBV12-3/TRBV12-4 NA TGTGCCAGCATCCCCCTGCAGCCAACTAGCACAGATACGCAGTATTTT CASIPLQPTSTDTQYF
TRBD1 TRBJ2-3 TRBV6-5 NA TGTGCCAGCAGCTCCAGACAGGGGGGTGATACGCAGTATTTT CASSSRQGGDTQYF
TRBD1 TRBJ1-1 TRBV2 NA TGTGCCAGCAGACTCACAGGGGGCCCGAACACTGAAGCTTTCTTT CASRLTGGPNTEAFF
TRBD2 TRBJ2-1 TRBV30 NA TGTGCCTGGAGTCGGGGGGACAATGAGCAGTTCTTC CAWSRGDNEQFF
NA TRBJ1-5 TRBV6-6 NA TGTGCCGTGCGGACAGGCAATCAGCCCCAGCATTTT CAVRTGNQPQHF
TRBD2 TRBJ2-7 TRBV12-3/TRBV12-4 many TGTGCCAGCAGTCGTAGCGGGGAAGGCTACGAGCAGTACTTC CASSRSGEGYEQYF
TRBD1 TRBJ1-2 TRBV12-3/TRBV12-4 few TGTGCCAGCCGTTTAAGGGACAGGGGTGAATCTAACTATGGCTACACCTTC CASRLRDRGESNYGYTF
TRBD1 TRBJ2-1 TRBV2 NA TGTGCCAGTGGGACAGGGATATCCTACAATGAGCAGTTCTTC CASGTGISYNEQFF
NA TRBJ1-4 TRBV12-3/TRBV12-4 many TGTGCCAGCAGTTTAGAGTCCGGGTATAATGAAAAACTGTTTTTT CASSLESGYNEKLFF
TRBD1 TRBJ1-5 TRBV27 NA TGTGCCAGCAGAAAGACAGGGAAGGGTCAGCCCCAGCATTTT CASRKTGKGQPQHF
TRBD2 TRBJ2-1 TRBV20-1 few TGCAGTGCTAGGCTAGCGGGGGCCCAAAGCGACAATGAGCAGTTCTTC CSARLAGAQSDNEQFF
TRBD1 TRBJ2-1 TRBV7-9 NA TGTGCCAGCAGCTCAACCGGGACAGGGGCCCTCAATGAGCAGTTCTTC CASSSTGTGALNEQFF
NA TRBJ1-6 TRBV2 NA TGTGCCAGCGTGGAGTTTAGCTCCTATAATTCACCCCTCCACTTT CASVEFSSYNSPLHF
TRBD1 TRBJ1-6 TRBV20-1 NA TGCAGTGCTAGCCCGGGACAGTATAATTCACCCCCCCACTTT CSASPGQYNSPPHF
NA TRBJ2-1 TRBV20-1 few TGCAGTGCTAGAGAGGGGCGGGTCAATGAGCAGTTCTTC CSAREGRVNEQFF
NA TRBJ1-2 TRBV12-3/TRBV12-4 many TGTGCCAGCAGTTTAGGGGGTATCGGCTATGGCTACACCTTC CASSLGGIGYGYTF
TRBD1 TRBJ2-7 TRBV7-9 NA TGTGCCAGCAGCCAAGACAGGGGACACTACGAGCAGTACTTC CASSQDRGHYEQYF
NA TRBJ2-3 TRBV7-6 NA TGTGCCAGCAGCTTATACCAAACTAGCACAGATACGCAGTATTTT CASSLYQTSTDTQYF
NA TRBJ2-3 TRBV27 NA TGTGCCAGCAGTTTAATTGAGGCGGAGGGATCCTCAGATACGCAGTATTTT CASSLIEAEGSSDTQYF
NA TRBJ1-2 TRBV29-1 few TGCAGCGTTAAACAGGGATGGAGTGGCTACACCTTC CSVKQGWSGYTF
NA TRBJ1-4 TRBV27 NA TGTGCCAGCAAACACAACAGGCGTGCTAATGAAAAACTGTTTTTT CASKHNRRANEKLFF
TRBD1 TRBJ2-6 TRBV5-1 NA TGCGCCAGCGGCTTAACCGGGACAGGGGGTGGGGCCAACGTCCTGACTTTC CASGLTGTGGGANVLTF
NA TRBJ2-7 TRBV6-5 few TGTGCCAGCAGTTACGGGGGCTTTCAGAGAAATGAGCAGTACTTC CASSYGGFQRNEQYF
NA TRBJ2-2 TRBV6-5 NA TGTGCCAGCAGTCCCGAATACACCGGGGAGCTGTTTTTT CASSPEYTGELFF
NA TRBJ2-3 TRBV28 NA TGTGCCAGCAGCCCTTCCTCAGGGTTGGGCACAGATACGCAGTATTTT CASSPSSGLGTDTQYF
NA TRBJ1-2 TRBV27 NA TGTGCCAGCAGTTTGAGCAGGGGAGGACGCTATGGCTACACCTTC CASSLSRGGRYGYTF
TRBD2 TRBJ2-5 TRBV29-1 NA TGCAGCGTTGAGCTTGCGGTAGCGGGCACACAAGAGACCCAGGACTTC CSVELAVAGTQETQDF
NA TRBJ1-6 TRBV6-1 NA TGTGCCAGCAGCCCCTTGGCAGCCGGGTATTCACCCCTCCACTTT CASSPLAAGYSPLHF
NA TRBJ2-3 TRBV6-2/TRBV6-3 NA TGTGCCACCGGACAAGCTCAGGCAAGACAGTATTTT CATGQAQARQYF
TRBD1 TRBJ2-3 TRBV12-3/TRBV12-4 many TGTGCCAGCAGTGGGGACAGGCGCACAGATACGCAGTATTTT CASSGDRRTDTQYF
NA TRBJ2-5 TRBV7-9 few TGTGCCAGCAGCTACTGGCAGGGGACCCAGTACTTC CASSYWQGTQYF
NA TRBJ2-3 TRBV5-1 NA TGCGCCAGCAGTCCAGGACAGGGAGGGAATACGCAGTATTTT CASSPGQGGNTQYF